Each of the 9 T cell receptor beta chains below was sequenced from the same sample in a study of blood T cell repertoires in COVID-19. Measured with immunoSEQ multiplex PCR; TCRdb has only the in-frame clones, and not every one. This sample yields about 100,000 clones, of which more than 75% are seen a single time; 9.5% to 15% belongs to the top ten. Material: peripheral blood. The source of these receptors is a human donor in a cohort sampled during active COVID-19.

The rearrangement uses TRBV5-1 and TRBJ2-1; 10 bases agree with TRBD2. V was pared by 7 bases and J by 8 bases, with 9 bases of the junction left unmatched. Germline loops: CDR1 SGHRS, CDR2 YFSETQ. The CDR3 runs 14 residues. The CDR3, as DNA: TGCGCCAGCCACGACCCTAGCGGGAGCTATGAGCAGTTCTTC. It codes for CASHDPSGSYEQFF.

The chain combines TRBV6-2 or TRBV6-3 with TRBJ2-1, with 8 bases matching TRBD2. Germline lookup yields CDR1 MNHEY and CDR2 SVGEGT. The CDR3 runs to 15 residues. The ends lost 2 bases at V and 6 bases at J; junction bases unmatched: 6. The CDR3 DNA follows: TGTGCCAGCAGTTACGTGGGTAGCGGGGTCAATGAGCAGTTCTTC. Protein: CASSYVGSGVNEQFF.

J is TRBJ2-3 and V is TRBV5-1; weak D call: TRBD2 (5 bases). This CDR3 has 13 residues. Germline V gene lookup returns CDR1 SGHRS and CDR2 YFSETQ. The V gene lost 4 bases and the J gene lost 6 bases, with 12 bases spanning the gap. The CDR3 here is CASSPTNGDTQYF. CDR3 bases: TGCGCCAGCAGCCCGACTAACGGGGATACGCAGTATTTT.

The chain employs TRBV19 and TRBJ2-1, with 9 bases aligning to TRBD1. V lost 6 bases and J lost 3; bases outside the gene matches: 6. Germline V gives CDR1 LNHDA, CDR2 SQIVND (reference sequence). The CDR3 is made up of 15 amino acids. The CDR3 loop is CASSRGQGLYNEQFF. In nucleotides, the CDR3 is TGTGCCAGTAGCCGGGGACAGGGACTCTACAATGAGCAGTTCTTC.

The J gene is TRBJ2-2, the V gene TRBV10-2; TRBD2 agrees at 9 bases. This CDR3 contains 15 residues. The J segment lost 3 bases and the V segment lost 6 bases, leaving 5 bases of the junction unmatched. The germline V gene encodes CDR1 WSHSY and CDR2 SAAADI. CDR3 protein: CASRLGGRDTGELFF. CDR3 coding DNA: TGCGCCAGCAGGCTTGGCGGGAGGGACACCGGGGAGCTGTTTTTT.

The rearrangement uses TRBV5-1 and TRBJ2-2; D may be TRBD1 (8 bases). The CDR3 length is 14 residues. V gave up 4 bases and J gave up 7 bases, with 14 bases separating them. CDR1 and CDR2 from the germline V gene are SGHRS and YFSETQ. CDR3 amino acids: CASSVDREGGELFF. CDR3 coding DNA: TGCGCCAGCAGCGTGGACAGGGAGGGCGGGGAGCTGTTTTTT.

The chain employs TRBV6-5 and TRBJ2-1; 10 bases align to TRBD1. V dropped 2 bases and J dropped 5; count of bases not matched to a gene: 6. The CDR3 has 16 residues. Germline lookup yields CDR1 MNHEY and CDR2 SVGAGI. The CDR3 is CASSYRRDRGNNEQFF. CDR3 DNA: TGTGCCAGCAGTTACCGCCGGGACAGGGGTAACAATGAGCAGTTCTTC.

The chain's CDR3 is CSAKELVAFF. Written as DNA, the CDR3 is TGCAGTGCTAAAGAATTAGTGGCTTTCTTT. The V and J genes are TRBV20-1 and TRBJ1-1; D remains unclear. The length of the CDR3 is 10 residues. Germline V gene sequence: CDR1 DFQATT, CDR2 SNEGSKA (reference sequence). V shed 4 bases and J shed 11 bases, with 11 bases lying between them.

CDR3 sequence reads: CASSQGRTMNTEAFF. CDR3 bases: TGTGCCAGCAGCCAGGGAAGGACCATGAACACTGAAGCTTTCTTT. The chain recombines TRBV9 with TRBJ1-1; perhaps TRBD1 as D (5 bases). This CDR3 is built from 15 residues. Germline CDR1 and CDR2: SGDLS and YYNGEE. The V end lost 4 bases, the J end lost 0 bases, and 13 bases lay between the germline ends.